One and the same sample provided the 29 T cell receptor beta chains below, sequenced in a study of cytomegalovirus exposure and HLA in healthy donors. Assay: immunoSEQ multiplex PCR; the TCRdb copy retains only in-frame clones and omits some. Of some 56,000 clones in the sample, roughly nine tenths were seen once. The sample comprised PBMCs. The receptors were sampled from a man in his late teens or twenties in good health and CMV-seronegative.

The chain combines TRBV7-9 with TRBJ2-7; D is uncertain. In germline, CDR1 is SEHNR, CDR2 FQNEAQ (reference sequence). Trimming took 0 bases from V and 2 from J, leaving 5 bases between them. CDR3 length equals 13 residues. The CDR3, as DNA: TGTGCCAGCAGCTTAGCCGGAGCCTACGAGCAGTACTTC. It codes for CASSLAGAYEQYF. The full variable domain, with the rest looked up from reference TRBV7-9 and TRBJ2-7, is DTGVSQNPRHKITKRGQNVTFRCDPISEHNRLYWYRQTLGQGPEFLTYFQNEAQLEKSRLLSDRFSAERPKGSFSTLEIQRTEQGDSAMYLCASSLAGAYEQYFGPGTRLTVT.

The chain is built from TRBV28 and TRBJ2-3; D call uncertain. Trimming left V 6 bases short and J 6 bases short, with 10 bases between. The length of the CDR3 is 12 residues. Per the germline V gene, CDR1 is MDHEN and CDR2 is SYDVKM. The CDR3: CASSLGVDTQYF. CDR3 nucleotides: TGTGCCAGCAGCCTAGGAGTGGATACGCAGTATTTT.

V is TRBV28 and J is TRBJ2-1; 8 nucleotides match TRBD1. With V trimmed by 10 bases and J by 6 bases, 11 bases remained unmatched. Germline-derived CDR1 and CDR2 are MDHEN and SYDVKM. The CDR3 has 14 amino acids. CDR3 nucleotide sequence: TGTGCCACTCTAATCCAGGGGGCGACCAATGAGCAGTTCTTC. Translation: CATLIQGATNEQFF.

The gene calls are TRBV27 and TRBJ1-1; possible D gene TRBD1, 5 bases. V was trimmed by 5 bases and J by 4 bases, leaving 17 bases between them. CDR3 length: 15 residues. Germline V gene data show CDR1 as MNHEY and CDR2 as SMNVEV (reference sequence). This CDR3 is CASSPLYQGVTEAFF. CDR3 bases: TGTGCCAGCAGTCCGCTTTATCAGGGCGTCACTGAAGCTTTCTTT.

The rearrangement joins TRBV28 to TRBJ2-1; 7 bases are a match to TRBD2. Germline V CDR1 and CDR2: MDHEN, SYDVKM. Trimming cost V 6 bases and J 6 bases; bases outside gene matches: 23. The CDR3 is 19 amino acids. In DNA, the CDR3 is TGTGCCAGCAGCTCACAGGTCAGAAGCGGGGATGAGAGGCTCAATGAGCAGTTCTTC. Translated: CASSSQVRSGDERLNEQFF.

There are a few counts of this clone. The genes are TRBV4-2 and TRBJ2-2; D might be TRBD1 (6 bases). The CDR3 runs 17 residues. The germline CDR1 and CDR2 sequences are LGHNA and YNFKEQ. Trimming stripped 4 bases from V and 2 bases from J, with 17 bases between. DNA of the CDR3: TGTGCCAGCAGCCTAAGACCGGGACAACCAAACACCGGGGAGCTGTTTTTT. Its translation is CASSLRPGQPNTGELFF.

The chain carries TRBV2 and TRBJ2-1; 7 positions agree with TRBD2. V dropped 6 bases and J dropped 0; count of bases not matched to a gene: 8. The germline V gene has CDR1 SNHLY and CDR2 FYNNEI. This CDR3 comprises 16 residues. CDR3 amino acids: CASSDPSGISYNEQFF. CDR3 bases: TGTGCCAGCAGCGACCCTAGCGGAATCTCCTACAATGAGCAGTTCTTC.

CDR3 DNA sequence: TGTGCCAGCAGCCAAGACTCGGCGGGACGGGAGCAGTACTTC. Protein product: CASSQDSAGREQYF. The rearrangement uses TRBV14 and TRBJ2-7; D may be TRBD2 (6 bases). Trimming cost V 0 bases and J 7 bases, with 13 bases left between them. The CDR3 has 14 amino acids. Germline values: CDR1 SGHDN, CDR2 FVKESK.

V is TRBV6-5 and J is TRBJ2-5; 13 bases match TRBD2. This CDR3 comprises 15 residues. After removal of 6 bases from V and 10 bases from J, the junction contained 11 bases not matched to a gene. Germline V gene lookup returns CDR1 MNHEY and CDR2 SVGAGI. In DNA, the CDR3 is TGTGCCAGCAGCCGGACTAGCGGGAGAGGGGATGACCAGTACTTC. Amino acids: CASSRTSGRGDDQYF.

The rearrangement joins TRBV7-9 to TRBJ2-1; possible D gene TRBD2, 5 bases. CDR1 SEHNR and CDR2 FQNEAQ come from the germline V gene (reference sequence). The ends were cut back, 5 bases at V and 8 bases at J, with 16 bases in the middle. This CDR3 is built from 14 residues. The CDR3 region has the DNA TGTGCCAGCAGCCGACGAGCGGAAGACTATGAGCAGTTCTTC. Translation: CASSRRAEDYEQFF.

CDR3 DNA sequence: TGTGCCACCTCCGCCTACGGTAGCAATCAGCCCCAGCATTTT. Amino acids: CATSAYGSNQPQHF. The chain combines TRBV15 with TRBJ1-5, with unresolved D. The germline V gene encodes CDR1 LNHNV and CDR2 YYDKDF (reference sequence). CDR3 size: 14 residues. V lost 8 bases to trimming and J lost 0 bases, with 11 bases between them.

This clone was seen just once. The DNA of the CDR3 is TGTGCCAGCACTTCCCTGGGGGGGGCGCCAGAGCAGTACTTC. Protein product: CASTSLGGAPEQYF. The genes are TRBV2 and TRBJ2-7; the D gene is possibly TRBD2 (7 bases). The germline CDR1 and CDR2 sequences are SNHLY and FYNNEI. This CDR3 is built from 14 residues. The V gene lost 7 bases and the J gene lost 7 bases, with 20 bases spanning the gap.

V is TRBV7-3 and J is TRBJ2-3, with TRBD2 matching over 11 bases. The CDR3 covers 19 residues. Trimming removed 1 base from V and 4 bases from J; junction bases left unmatched: 13. CDR1 and CDR2 (germline): SGHTA, FQGTGA. In DNA, the CDR3 is TGTGCCAGCAGCTTAATAGCGGGAGGGCCACCCGGAATTGCAGATACGCAGTATTTT. It yields the protein CASSLIAGGPPGIADTQYF.

CDR3 in amino acids: CASSLAGRVAETQYF. Here the CDR3 DNA reads TGTGCCAGCAGCTTAGCCGGGAGGGTAGCGGAGACCCAGTACTTC. The rearrangement joins TRBV7-2 to TRBJ2-5, with 8 bases matching TRBD2. The germline CDR1 and CDR2 sequences are SGHTA and FQGNSA. The CDR3 runs 15 residues. With 0 bases clipped from V and 5 bases from J, the junction kept 5 bases outside the gene matches.

V and J are TRBV5-5 and TRBJ2-7; D is unresolved. This CDR3 has 13 amino acids. Germline CDR1 SGHKS, CDR2 YYEKEE (reference sequence). Trimming shortened V by 0 bases and J by 6 bases, and 10 bases separated the two germline ends. As DNA, the CDR3 is TGTGCCAGCAGCTTGGATACCGGTGGCGAGCAGTACTTC. Its protein is CASSLDTGGEQYF. Drawing the rest from reference TRBV5-5 and TRBJ2-7, the complete variable domain is DAGVTQSPTHLIKTRGQQVTLRCSPISGHKSVSWYQQVLGQGPQFIFQYYEKEERGRGNFPDRFSARQFPNYSSELNVNALLLGDSALYLCASSLDTGGEQYFGPGTRLTVT.

V gene TRBV4-3 combines with J gene TRBJ2-7, with D possibly matching TRBD1 (6 bases). This CDR3 spans 15 amino acids. Germline CDR1 is LGHNA and CDR2 is YSLEER. V lost 0 bases, J lost 3 bases, and 12 bases lay in between. The CDR3 protein is CASSQDRGTNYEQYF. CDR3 sequence (DNA): TGCGCCAGCAGCCAAGATAGGGGGACAAACTACGAGCAGTACTTC.

The rearrangement joins TRBV5-4 to TRBJ2-1, with 10 bases fitting TRBD1. The CDR3 is made up of 15 amino acids. The junction had 6 bases not matched to a gene; V was cut back by 3 bases and J by 6 bases. Germline loops: CDR1 SGHNT, CDR2 YYREEE (reference sequence). CDR3 protein: CASSWGTGDGNEQFF. The CDR3 region has the DNA TGTGCCAGCAGCTGGGGGACAGGGGATGGCAATGAGCAGTTCTTC. Full variable domain (rest looked up from reference TRBV5-4 and TRBJ2-1): ETGVTQSPTHLIKTRGQQVTLRCSSQSGHNTVSWYQQALGQGPQFIFQYYREEENGRGNFPPRFSGLQFPNYSSELNVNALELDDSALYLCASSWGTGDGNEQFFGPGTRLTVL.

The rearrangement uses TRBV4-1 and TRBJ2-5; 15 positions agree with TRBD2. The CDR3 spans 17 residues. CDR1 is MGHRA and CDR2 is YSYEKL in the germline V gene. With V trimmed by 3 bases and J by 5 bases, 7 bases remained unmatched. CDR3 nucleotide sequence: TGCGCCAGCAGCCAGATGGGACTAGCGGGAGGTGGGGAGACCCAGTACTTC. Translating it yields CASSQMGLAGGGETQYF.

This clone is a singleton in its sample. V usage is TRBV19 and J usage is TRBJ2-5, with 9 bases matching TRBD1. CDR3 length equals 15 residues. Germline CDR1 LNHDA, CDR2 SQIVND (reference sequence). V was pared by 6 bases and J by 6 bases, with 11 bases of the junction left unmatched. CDR3 coding DNA: TGTGCCAGTAGCCCGGACCACAGGGGGCTTAAGACCCAGTACTTC. Translated: CASSPDHRGLKTQYF. Looking up the rest from reference TRBV19 and TRBJ2-5 gives the full variable domain: DGGITQSPKYLFRKEGQNVTLSCEQNLNHDAMYWYRQDPGQGLRLIYYSQIVNDFQKGDIAEGYSVSREKKESFPLTVTSAQKNPTAFYLCASSPDHRGLKTQYFGPGTRLLVL.

The chain links TRBV7-9 to TRBJ2-3; 8 nucleotides match TRBD2. CDR1 SEHNR and CDR2 FQNEAQ come from the germline V gene (reference sequence). The CDR3 spans 15 residues. J was trimmed by 5 bases and V by 2 bases; bases with no gene match: 6. The DNA for the CDR3 is TGTGCCAGCAGCTTATTGCCCGGGAGGGGAGATACGCAGTATTTT. The encoded protein is CASSLLPGRGDTQYF.

V is TRBV7-8 and J is TRBJ2-2, with 10 nucleotides matching TRBD1. CDR3 length: 17 residues. Germline V gives CDR1 SGHVS, CDR2 FQNEAQ. V shed 4 bases and J 6 bases; nucleotides not matched to a gene: 11. CDR3 sequence reads: CASSSHTDRGRPGELFF. DNA of the CDR3: TGTGCCAGCAGCTCCCATACCGACAGGGGGCGCCCCGGGGAGCTGTTTTTT.

The chain carries TRBV11-2 and TRBJ2-1; D is possibly TRBD2 (6 bases). CDR1 and CDR2 from the germline V gene are SGHAT and FQNNGV. The V end was cut by 4 bases, the J end by 2 bases, with 12 bases between. CDR3 length: 15 amino acids. The CDR3 DNA follows: TGTGCCAGCAGCTCTCGGACTACCGCCTACAATGAGCAGTTCTTC. Its translation is CASSSRTTAYNEQFF.

The chain uses TRBV6-4 and TRBJ2-1, with 7 positions matching TRBD2. Germline V gives CDR1 MRHNA, CDR2 SNTAGT. This CDR3 is built from 16 residues. V was clipped by 2 bases and J by 6 bases; unmatched bases: 10. The CDR3 region is CASSDGAGEGLNEQFF. The CDR3 DNA is TGTGCCAGCAGTGACGGCGCGGGAGAGGGGCTCAATGAGCAGTTCTTC.

V gene TRBV4-1 combines with J gene TRBJ2-4, with D possibly matching TRBD1 (8 bases). This CDR3 is 18 amino acids long. Trimming took off 4 bases at V and 0 bases at J, with 19 bases between the two ends. In germline, CDR1 is MGHRA, CDR2 YSYEKL. This CDR3 is CASSRDRTGGGAKNIQYF. The CDR3 DNA reads TGCGCCAGCAGCCGCGACCGCACAGGGGGGGGAGCCAAAAACATTCAGTACTTC.

Worth noting for this clone: The junction departs from the called germline gene at one end, perhaps through a read error. The V and J genes are TRBV28 and TRBJ2-4; 8 bases agree with TRBD1. This CDR3 is built from 14 residues. CDR1 MDHEN and CDR2 SYDVKM come from the germline V gene. The CDR3 spells CIVTGGIAKNIQYF. CDR3 DNA sequence: TGCATTGTAACAGGGGGGATAGCCAAAAACATTCAGTACTTC.

The CDR3 DNA reads as TGTGCCAGCAGCCAAGATGTCCGAAGAGGTGAAGCTTTCTTT. As protein: CASSQDVRRGEAFF. The chain links TRBV14 to TRBJ1-1; D call uncertain. V was trimmed by 0 bases and J by 7 bases, leaving 12 bases between them. CDR1 and CDR2 from the germline V gene are SGHDN and FVKESK. The CDR3 runs to 14 residues.

This rearrangement joins TRBV9 to TRBJ2-2; TRBD1 agrees at 9 bases. Germline V gene data show CDR1 as SGDLS and CDR2 as YYNGEE. This CDR3 is 13 amino acids long. Unmatched junction bases numbered 4, after V lost 6 bases and J lost 7 bases. CDR3 in DNA: TGTGCCAGCACCGGGACAGGGAACGGGGAGCTGTTTTTT. This gives the protein CASTGTGNGELFF.

DNA for the CDR3: TGTGCCAGCAGTTCCCGGGGGATGGTATACAATGAGCAGTTCTTC. Its translation is CASSSRGMVYNEQFF. This chain connects TRBV27 to TRBJ2-1, with D maybe TRBD2 (6 bases). Germline V gives CDR1 MNHEY, CDR2 SMNVEV (reference sequence). The CDR3 covers 15 residues. V lost 4 bases, J lost 4 bases, and 14 bases lay in between.

The V and J genes are TRBV28 and TRBJ2-7; no definite D call. From germline, CDR1 is MDHEN and CDR2 SYDVKM. The CDR3 has 12 amino acids. Trimming pared 6 bases from V and 2 bases from J, leaving 8 bases between. The CDR3 protein is CASSPGTYEQYF. In DNA form, the CDR3 reads TGTGCCAGCAGCCCAGGAACCTACGAGCAGTACTTC.